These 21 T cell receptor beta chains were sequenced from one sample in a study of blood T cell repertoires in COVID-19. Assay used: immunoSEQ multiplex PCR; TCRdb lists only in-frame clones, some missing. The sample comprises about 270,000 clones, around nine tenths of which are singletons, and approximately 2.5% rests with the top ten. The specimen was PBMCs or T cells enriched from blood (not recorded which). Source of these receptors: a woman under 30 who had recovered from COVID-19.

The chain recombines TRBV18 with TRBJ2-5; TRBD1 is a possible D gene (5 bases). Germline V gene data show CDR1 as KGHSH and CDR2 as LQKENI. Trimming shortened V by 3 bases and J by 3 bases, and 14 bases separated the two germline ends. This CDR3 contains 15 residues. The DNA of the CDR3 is TGTGCCAGCTCACCTCTCGCAGGGCCCAAAGAGACCCAGTACTTC. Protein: CASSPLAGPKETQYF.

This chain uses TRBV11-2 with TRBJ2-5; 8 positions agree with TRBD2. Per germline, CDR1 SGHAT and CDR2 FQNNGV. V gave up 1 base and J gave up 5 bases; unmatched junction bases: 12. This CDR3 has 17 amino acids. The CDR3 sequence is CASSLGLAGPSEETQYF. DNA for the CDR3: TGTGCCAGCAGCTTAGGATTAGCGGGACCCTCCGAGGAGACCCAGTACTTC.

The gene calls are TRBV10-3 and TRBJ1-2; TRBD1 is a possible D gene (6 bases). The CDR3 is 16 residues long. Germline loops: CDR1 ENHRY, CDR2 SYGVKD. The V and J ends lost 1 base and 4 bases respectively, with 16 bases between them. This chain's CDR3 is CAISELDQGRFYGYTF. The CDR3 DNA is TGTGCCATCAGTGAGTTAGACCAGGGGCGATTCTATGGCTACACCTTC.

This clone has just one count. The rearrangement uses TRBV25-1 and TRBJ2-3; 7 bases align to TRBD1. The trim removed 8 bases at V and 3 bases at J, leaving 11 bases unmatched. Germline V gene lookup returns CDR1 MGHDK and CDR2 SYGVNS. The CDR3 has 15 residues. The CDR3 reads CASWVQTGRTDTQYF. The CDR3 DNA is TGTGCCAGCTGGGTCCAGACAGGGAGAACAGATACGCAGTATTTT.

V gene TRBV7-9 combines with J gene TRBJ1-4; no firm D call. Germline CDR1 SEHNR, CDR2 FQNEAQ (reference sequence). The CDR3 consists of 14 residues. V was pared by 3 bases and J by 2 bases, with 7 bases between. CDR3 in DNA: TGTGCCAGCAGCTTCGGGGTCACTAATGAAAAACTGTTTTTT. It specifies CASSFGVTNEKLFF.

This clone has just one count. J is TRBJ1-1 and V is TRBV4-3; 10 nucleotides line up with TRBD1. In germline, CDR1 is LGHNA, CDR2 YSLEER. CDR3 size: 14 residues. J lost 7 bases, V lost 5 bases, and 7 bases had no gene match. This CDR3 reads CASSTGQGHFEAFF. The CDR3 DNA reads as TGCGCCAGCAGCACGGGACAGGGGCATTTTGAAGCTTTCTTT.

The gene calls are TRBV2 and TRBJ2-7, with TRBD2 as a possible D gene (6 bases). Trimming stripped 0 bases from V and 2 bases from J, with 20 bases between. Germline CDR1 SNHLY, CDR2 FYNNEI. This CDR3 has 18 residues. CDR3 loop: CASSEALRLVAEPYEQYF. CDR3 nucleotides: TGTGCCAGCAGTGAAGCGCTTCGGTTGGTAGCGGAGCCCTACGAGCAGTACTTC.

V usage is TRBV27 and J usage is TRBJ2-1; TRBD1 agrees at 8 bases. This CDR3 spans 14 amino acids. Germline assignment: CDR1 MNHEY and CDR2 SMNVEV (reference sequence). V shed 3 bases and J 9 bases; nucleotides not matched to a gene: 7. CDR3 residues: CASSLGRGLVEQFF. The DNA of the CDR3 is TGTGCCAGCAGTTTGGGCAGGGGGCTCGTTGAGCAGTTCTTC.

CDR3 protein: CASSAQTRMNTEAFF. In nucleotides, the CDR3 is TGTGCCAGCTCAGCACAAACAAGAATGAACACTGAAGCTTTCTTT. The chain links TRBV18 to TRBJ1-1; D gene ambiguous. In germline, CDR1 is KGHSH, CDR2 LQKENI. The CDR3 loop spans 15 amino acids. The V end lost 5 bases, the J end lost 0 bases, and 13 bases lay between the germline ends.

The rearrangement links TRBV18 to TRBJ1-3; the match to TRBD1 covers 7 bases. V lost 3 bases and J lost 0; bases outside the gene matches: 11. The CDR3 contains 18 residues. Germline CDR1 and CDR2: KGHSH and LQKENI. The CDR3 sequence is CASSPSGTAFYSGNTIYF. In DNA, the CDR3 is TGTGCCAGCTCACCCTCCGGGACAGCCTTCTACTCTGGAAACACCATATATTTT.

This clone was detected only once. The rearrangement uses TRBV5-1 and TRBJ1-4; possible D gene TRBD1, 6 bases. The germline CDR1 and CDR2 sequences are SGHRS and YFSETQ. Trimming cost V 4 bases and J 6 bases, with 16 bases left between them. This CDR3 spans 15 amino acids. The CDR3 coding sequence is TGCGCCAGCAGCCCAAGTCAGGGGTCGGATGAAAAACTGTTTTTT. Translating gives CASSPSQGSDEKLFF.

The CDR3, as DNA: TGTGCCAGCAGCGGAGACAGGGCCAATGAGCAGTTCTTC. This translates into CASSGDRANEQFF. This chain uses TRBV2 with TRBJ2-1, with 7 bases matching TRBD1. In germline, CDR1 is SNHLY, CDR2 FYNNEI. With V trimmed by 6 bases and J by 6 bases, 5 bases remained unmatched. This CDR3 contains 13 residues.

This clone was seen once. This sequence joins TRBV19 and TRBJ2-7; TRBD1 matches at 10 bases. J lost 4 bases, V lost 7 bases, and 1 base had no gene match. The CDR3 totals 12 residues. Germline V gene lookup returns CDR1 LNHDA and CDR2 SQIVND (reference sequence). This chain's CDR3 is CASMGQGYEQYF. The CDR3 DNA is TGTGCCAGTATGGGACAGGGGTACGAGCAGTACTTC.

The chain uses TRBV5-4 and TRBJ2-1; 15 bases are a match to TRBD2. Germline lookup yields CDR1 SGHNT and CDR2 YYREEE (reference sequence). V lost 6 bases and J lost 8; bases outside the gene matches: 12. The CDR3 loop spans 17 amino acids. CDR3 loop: CASTSGLAGGGTDEQFF. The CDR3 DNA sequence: TGTGCCAGCACAAGCGGACTAGCGGGAGGGGGAACGGATGAGCAGTTCTTC.

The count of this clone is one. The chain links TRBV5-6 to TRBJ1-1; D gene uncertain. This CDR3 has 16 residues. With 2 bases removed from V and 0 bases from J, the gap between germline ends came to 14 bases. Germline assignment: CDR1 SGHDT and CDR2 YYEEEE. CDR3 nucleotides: TGTGCCAGCAGCTTAGAGGGCGACTACTTGAACACTGAAGCTTTCTTT. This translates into CASSLEGDYLNTEAFF.

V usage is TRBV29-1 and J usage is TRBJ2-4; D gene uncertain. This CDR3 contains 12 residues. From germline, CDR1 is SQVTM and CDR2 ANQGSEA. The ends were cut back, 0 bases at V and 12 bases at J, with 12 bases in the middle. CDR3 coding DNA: TGCAGCGTTGAAGATCTCGCGGCAGCTCAGTACTTC. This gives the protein CSVEDLAAAQYF. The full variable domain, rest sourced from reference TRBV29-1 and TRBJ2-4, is SAVISQKPSRDICQRGTSLTIQCQVDSQVTMMFWYRQQPGQSLTLIATANQGSEATYESGFVIDKFPISRPNLTFSTLTVSNMSPEDSSIYLCSVEDLAAAQYFGAGTRLSVL.

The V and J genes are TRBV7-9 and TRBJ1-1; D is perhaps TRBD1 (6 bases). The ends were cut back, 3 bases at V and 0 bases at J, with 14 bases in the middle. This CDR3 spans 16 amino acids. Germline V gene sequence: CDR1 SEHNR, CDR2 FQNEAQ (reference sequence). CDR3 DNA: TGTGCCAGCAGCTTGCCCCGGGACAAGATGAACACTGAAGCTTTCTTT. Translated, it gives CASSLPRDKMNTEAFF.

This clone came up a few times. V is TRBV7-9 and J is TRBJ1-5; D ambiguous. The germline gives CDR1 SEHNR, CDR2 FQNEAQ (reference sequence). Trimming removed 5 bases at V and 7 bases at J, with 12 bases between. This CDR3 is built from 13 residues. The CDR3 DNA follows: TGTGCCAGCAGCCCGGGAGGCGGCCAGCCCCAGCATTTT. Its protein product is CASSPGGGQPQHF. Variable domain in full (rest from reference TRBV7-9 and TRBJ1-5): DTGVSQNPRHKITKRGQNVTFRCDPISEHNRLYWYRQTLGQGPEFLTYFQNEAQLEKSRLLSDRFSAERPKGSFSTLEIQRTEQGDSAMYLCASSPGGGQPQHFGDGTRLSIL.

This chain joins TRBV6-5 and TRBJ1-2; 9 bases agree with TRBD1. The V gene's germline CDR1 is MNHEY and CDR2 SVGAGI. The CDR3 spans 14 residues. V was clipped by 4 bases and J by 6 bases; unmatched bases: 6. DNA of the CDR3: TGTGCCAGCAGTTCCGAGGGACAGGGTGATGGCTACACCTTC. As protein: CASSSEGQGDGYTF.

CDR3 region: CASSPYSAGAGTEAFF. The CDR3 nucleotides are TGTGCCAGCAGCCCCTACTCTGCAGGGGCCGGCACTGAAGCTTTCTTT. The J gene is TRBJ1-1, the V gene TRBV5-5; D is perhaps TRBD1 (6 bases). Germline V gene data show CDR1 as SGHKS and CDR2 as YYEKEE (reference sequence). The CDR3 has 16 residues. Trimming stripped 4 bases from V and 4 bases from J, with 20 bases between. The full variable domain, with the rest looked up from reference TRBV5-5 and TRBJ1-1, is DAGVTQSPTHLIKTRGQQVTLRCSPISGHKSVSWYQQVLGQGPQFIFQYYEKEERGRGNFPDRFSARQFPNYSSELNVNALLLGDSALYLCASSPYSAGAGTEAFFGQGTRLTVV.

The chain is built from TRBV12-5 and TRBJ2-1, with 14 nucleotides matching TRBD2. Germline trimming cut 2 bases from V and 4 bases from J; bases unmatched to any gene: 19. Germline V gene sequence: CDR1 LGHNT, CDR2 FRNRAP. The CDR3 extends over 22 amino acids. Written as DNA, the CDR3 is TGTGCTAGTGGTTTGCCCCCCCGGGCCCCGGGACTAGCGGGGGTTAGTTACAATGAGCAGTTCTTC. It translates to CASGLPPRAPGLAGVSYNEQFF.